These T cell receptor beta chains were read from a single sample in a study of blood T cell repertoires in COVID-19. The data were produced by immunoSEQ multiplex PCR, yet TCRdb's version contains in-frame clones alone and is incomplete. Of nearly 200,000 clones in the sample, 70% to 90% were seen once. Sequenced input: peripheral blood. The receptors here all came from a woman in her forties who had recovered from COVID-19. Each CDR3 is given with its conserved first and last residue. Each record gives: V gene, D gene, clone size, J gene, CDR3 protein, CDR3 DNA. D genes are given only for firm matches. The listing skips clone size in some rows; elsewhere it reads once, few, many or a size class.

TRBV7-6	NA	NA	TRBJ2-5	CASSRFTGFQETQYF	TGTGCCAGCAGCCGTTTCACAGGTTTCCAAGAGACCCAGTACTTC
TRBV9	NA	NA	TRBJ1-4	CASSVRQGWPATNEKLFF	TGTGCCAGCAGCGTACGGCAGGGTTGGCCCGCAACTAATGAAAAACTGTTTTTT
TRBV3-1/TRBV3-2	NA	NA	TRBJ1-2	CASSQVLETEGYTF	TGTGCCAGCAGCCAAGTATTAGAGACTGAGGGCTACACCTTC
TRBV7-2	NA	NA	TRBJ1-1	CASSASGGWNTEAFF	TGTGCCAGCAGCGCCTCCGGGGGTTGGAACACTGAAGCTTTCTTT
TRBV30	NA	few	TRBJ2-5	CAWSPLETQYF	TGTGCCTGGTCCCCGTTGGAGACCCAGTACTTC
TRBV19	TRBD1	NA	TRBJ2-7	CASSMEKGQGYEQYF	TGTGCCAGTAGTATGGAGAAGGGACAGGGTTACGAGCAGTACTTC
TRBV19	NA	NA	TRBJ1-2	CASSPGTLYGYTF	TGTGCCAGTAGCCCCGGGACACTCTATGGCTACACCTTC
TRBV10-3	TRBD1	once	TRBJ1-4	CAISGQGNEKLFF	TGTGCCATCAGTGGACAGGGGAATGAAAAACTGTTTTTT
TRBV10-3	NA	NA	TRBJ1-2	CAISEGDWSYGYTF	TGTGCCATCAGTGAGGGTGACTGGAGCTATGGCTACACCTTC
TRBV19	NA	NA	TRBJ1-2	CASSKTPTGNYGYTF	TGTGCCAGTAGTAAAACCCCAACAGGGAACTATGGCTACACCTTC
TRBV4-1	NA	once	TRBJ2-1	CASSQEGQAVNEQFF	TGCGCCAGCAGCCAAGAGGGGCAGGCGGTCAATGAGCAGTTCTTC
TRBV9	TRBD2	NA	TRBJ2-7	CASSPMTSGLSYEQYF	TGTGCCAGCAGCCCGATGACTAGCGGATTGTCCTACGAGCAGTACTTC
TRBV4-2	NA	NA	TRBJ2-2	CASSQGIRGAGELFF	TGTGCCAGCAGCCAAGGGATCAGGGGTGCCGGGGAGCTGTTTTTT
TRBV5-6	TRBD1	NA	TRBJ1-1	CASSTGTGRTFF	TGTGCCAGCAGTACCGGGACAGGGAGAACTTTCTTT
TRBV7-6	NA	NA	TRBJ1-6	CASSFEGSNSPLHF	TGTGCCAGCAGCTTCGAGGGTAGTAATTCACCCCTCCACTTT
TRBV23-1	NA	NA	TRBJ1-5	CAPRPWTAYQDYSNQPQHF	TGCGCGCCCCGACCATGGACGGCTTACCAGGACTATAGCAATCAGCCCCAGCATTTT
TRBV19	NA	few	TRBJ1-2	CASRGQTNYGYTF	TGTGCCAGTAGAGGACAGACCAACTATGGCTACACCTTC
TRBV13	NA	NA	TRBJ2-1	CASSLEQGAYNEQFF	TGTGCCAGCAGCTTAGAACAGGGAGCCTACAATGAGCAGTTCTTC
TRBV3-1/TRBV3-2	NA	NA	TRBJ1-5	CASSQVGGGQPQHF	TGTGCCAGCAGCCAAGTAGGTGGGGGCCAGCCCCAGCATTTT
TRBV2	TRBD2	NA	TRBJ2-2	CASSDILAGVGELFF	TGTGCCAGCAGTGACATACTAGCGGGAGTAGGGGAGCTGTTTTTT
TRBV10-3	NA	once	TRBJ1-3	CAISDDIVSGNTIYF	TGTGCCATCAGTGACGACATAGTCTCTGGAAACACCATATATTTT
TRBV30	TRBD2	NA	TRBJ2-1	CAWGAGTSVNEQFF	TGTGCCTGGGGGGCCGGGACTAGCGTAAATGAGCAGTTCTTC
TRBV15	TRBD2	NA	TRBJ2-5	CATSREGGRGETQYF	TGTGCCACCAGCAGAGAAGGCGGGAGGGGGGAGACCCAGTACTTC
TRBV2	TRBD1	once	TRBJ2-7	CASRAGTAPGEQYF	TGTGCCAGCAGAGCCGGGACAGCCCCTGGCGAGCAGTACTTC
TRBV10-3	TRBD1	NA	TRBJ1-4	CAISEGTESGKLFF	TGTGCCATCAGTGAGGGGACAGAAAGTGGAAAACTGTTTTTT
TRBV4-3	NA	NA	TRBJ1-2	CASSLTGGGNYGYTF	TGCGCCAGCAGCCTAACGGGAGGGGGTAACTATGGCTACACCTTC
TRBV5-4	NA	NA	TRBJ1-1	CASSLAGDMNTEAFF	TGTGCCAGCAGCTTGGCAGGGGACATGAACACTGAAGCTTTCTTT
TRBV7-2	TRBD1	NA	TRBJ1-4	CASSNDRVGGEKLFF	TGTGCCAGCAGCAACGACAGGGTAGGAGGGGAAAAACTGTTTTTT
TRBV28	NA	NA	TRBJ2-7	CASNRRTNYEQYF	TGTGCCAGTAATAGACGGACTAACTACGAGCAGTACTTC
TRBV28	TRBD1	NA	TRBJ2-4	CASIGTGGKNIQYF	TGTGCCAGCATAGGGACAGGGGGCAAAAACATTCAGTACTTC
TRBV2	TRBD2	NA	TRBJ2-2	CASMWGLAGTGELFF	TGTGCCAGCATGTGGGGACTAGCGGGTACCGGGGAGCTGTTTTTT
TRBV11-3	NA	NA	TRBJ2-7	CASSLGPEGYEQYF	TGTGCCAGCAGCTTAGGGCCGGAGGGGTACGAGCAGTACTTC
TRBV30	TRBD2	NA	TRBJ2-7	CAWSRGGPEQYF	TGTGCCTGGTCTCGGGGGGGTCCCGAGCAGTACTTC
TRBV28	NA	NA	TRBJ1-2	CASSPQPARVGGYTF	TGTGCCAGCAGTCCCCAACCCGCCAGGGTGGGAGGCTACACCTTC
TRBV6-2/TRBV6-3	NA	once	TRBJ2-3	CASSETGPTDTQYF	TGTGCCAGCAGTGAGACAGGTCCCACAGATACGCAGTATTTT
TRBV5-6	NA	NA	TRBJ1-2	CASSLYAYGYTF	TGTGCCAGCAGCTTATACGCGTATGGCTACACCTTC
TRBV13	TRBD1	NA	TRBJ2-2	CASSTYAGQGHTGELFF	TGTGCCAGCAGCACATACGCGGGACAGGGACACACCGGGGAGCTGTTTTTT
TRBV24-1	NA	NA	TRBJ2-1	CATEGGGNEQFF	TGTGCCACCGAAGGAGGAGGTAATGAGCAGTTCTTC
TRBV6-5	NA	NA	TRBJ2-2	CATSTGVNTGELFF	TGTGCCACATCCACGGGAGTGAACACCGGGGAGCTGTTTTTT
TRBV9	TRBD2	NA	TRBJ2-7	CASSAFSSGPSYEQYF	TGTGCCAGCAGCGCCTTTTCTAGCGGGCCATCCTACGAGCAGTACTTC
TRBV7-9	NA	NA	TRBJ1-2	CASSNRDNYGYTF	TGTGCCAGCAGCAATAGAGATAACTATGGCTACACCTTC
TRBV19	NA	NA	TRBJ1-1	CASSTSSSRGTEAFF	TGTGCCAGTAGTACCTCTTCTAGCAGGGGCACTGAAGCTTTCTTT
TRBV27	NA	NA	TRBJ1-5	CASSLSGGGRQPQHF	TGTGCCAGCAGTTTATCCGGCGGGGGGAGGCAGCCCCAGCATTTT
TRBV11-1	NA	once	TRBJ1-4	CASSFPSRPEKLFF	TGTGCCAGCAGCTTTCCTAGCCGCCCCGAAAAACTGTTTTTT
TRBV5-6	TRBD2	NA	TRBJ2-7	CASSPGLAGASLYEQYF	TGTGCCAGCAGCCCCGGACTAGCGGGAGCTTCTCTCTACGAGCAGTACTTC
TRBV4-3	NA	NA	TRBJ1-2	CASSQDRGSYYGYTF	TGCGCCAGCAGCCAAGACAGGGGTTCCTACTATGGCTACACCTTC
TRBV4-3	TRBD1	once	TRBJ1-2	CASSPTGGGGYTF	TGCGCCAGCAGCCCGACAGGGGGTGGCGGCTACACCTTC
TRBV6-5	TRBD2	NA	TRBJ2-7	CASSYSPGRRYEQYF	TGTGCCAGCAGTTACTCGCCCGGGAGGAGATACGAGCAGTACTTC
TRBV7-9	NA	NA	TRBJ2-1	CASSSTGILIVNNEQFF	TGTGCCAGCAGCTCCACAGGGATCCTTATCGTAAACAATGAGCAGTTCTTC
TRBV28	NA	NA	TRBJ1-3	CASSFVIRNTIYF	TGTGCCAGCAGTTTTGTAATCCGAAACACCATATATTTT
TRBV29-1	TRBD1	NA	TRBJ1-1	CSVDRQGDTEAFF	TGCAGCGTAGACCGACAGGGGGACACTGAAGCTTTCTTT